One T cell receptor beta chain is described in this entry. As yet, its antigen is unknown. The CDR3 sequence is 13 residues long. CDR1 is SQVTM, CDR2 ANQGSEA, per germline. This record belongs to a study of cytomegalovirus exposure and HLA in healthy donors. Findings and limits, study-wide: Clonal expansion, a later analysis showed, was greater in HLA-associated TCR beta chains than in equally common others. The study labeled 150 or so TCR beta chains cytomegalovirus-associated.

The PCR was carried out with 60 Vbeta primers and 13 Jbeta primers. Profiled with immunoSEQ multiplex PCR; TCRdb holds only in-frame clones, not every one. This sample's clone table lists around 140,000 clones. V and J are TRBV29-1 and TRBJ2-5; D is possibly TRBD2 (6 bases). The better agreement between TRBJ2-7 and the DNA end casts doubt on the J call. This receptor was obtained from a woman aged 35 to 49 in good health and CMV-seronegative. Sequenced sample: PBMCs. The CDR3 loop is CSVRGATDYEQYF. CDR3 coding DNA: TGCAGCGTTCGCGGGGCCACAGATTACGAGCAGTACTTC.